The 28 T cell receptor beta chains given below trace back to one sample, sequenced in a study of beta chain features in type 1 diabetes. Their recognized antigens are unknown. Study outcomes and limitations: All four CD4+ subsets from Type 1 diabetes patients carried moderately but significantly shorter TCRB CDR3s.

Expressed TCRB transcripts got sequenced, as all isolated RNA was reverse transcribed. Libraries were prepared by immunoSEQ multiplex PCR; TCRdb keeps only in-frame clonotypes and omits some of them. The sample consists of around 180,000 clones, approximately 8.4% of them appearing once. Sequenced: central memory CD4+ T cells from blood. The source is a man between 18 and 29 years old with type 1 diabetes.

The V gene is TRBV23-1, the J gene TRBJ2-7; 7 bases align to TRBD2. TRBV23-1 is classed as an ORF, of uncertain function. Germline trimming cut 0 bases from V and 4 bases from J; bases unmatched to any gene: 15. CDR3 size: 18 residues. CDR3 DNA sequence: TGCGCCAGCAGTCAATCTTTGCCCCCCAGAGCGGGAATTTACGAGCAGTACTTC. This translates into CASSQSLPPRAGIYEQYF.

This clone was seen a few times. The CDR3 coding sequence is TGTGCCAGCAGCTTGGCCGGGGGGCGCGACACTGAAGCTTTCTTT. Its translation is CASSLAGGRDTEAFF. The chain carries TRBV5-5 and TRBJ1-1; weak D call: TRBD1 (6 bases). CDR3 size: 15 residues. V was clipped by 0 bases and J by 3 bases, with 12 bases between them. Per germline, CDR1 SGHKS and CDR2 YYEKEE (reference sequence).

V and J are TRBV29-1 and TRBJ2-3; 13 bases match TRBD2. Losses at the gene ends were 2 bases for V and 0 bases for J; bases not matched to a gene: 2. This CDR3 is 16 amino acids long. Germline-derived CDR1 and CDR2 are SQVTM and ANQGSEA. The CDR3 loop is CSVEKTSGRSTDTQYF. DNA for the CDR3: TGCAGCGTTGAAAAGACTAGCGGGAGGAGCACAGATACGCAGTATTTT.

CDR3 residues: CASSLGSPTDTQYF. CDR3 bases: TGCGCCAGCAGCTTGGGGAGCCCCACAGATACGCAGTATTTT. This sequence joins TRBV5-1 and TRBJ2-3; D not resolved. The CDR3 contains 14 residues. CDR1 SGHRS and CDR2 YFSETQ come from the germline V gene. The V end was cut by 0 bases, the J end by 2 bases, with 7 bases between.

There are a few counts of this clone. The chain employs TRBV30 and TRBJ2-7; 8 bases are shared with TRBD2. V was clipped by 2 bases and J by 3 bases; unmatched bases: 9. Germline V gives CDR1 GTSNPN, CDR2 SVGIG (reference sequence). The CDR3 length is 15 residues. The CDR3 DNA sequence: TGTGCCTGGAGTACGGCCCAGCGGGGGAGCTACGAGCAGTACTTC. This encodes CAWSTAQRGSYEQYF.

The table lists this clone with a few counts. The chain is built from TRBV11-2 and TRBJ2-7; D ambiguous. CDR1 is SGHAT and CDR2 is FQNNGV in the germline V gene. The CDR3 runs 14 residues. Trimming pared 1 base from V and 0 bases from J, leaving 7 bases between. The CDR3 DNA sequence: TGTGCCAGCAGCTTAGTCCCAGGCTCCTACGAGCAGTACTTC. Translation: CASSLVPGSYEQYF. The full variable domain, rest sourced from reference TRBV11-2 and TRBJ2-7, is EAGVAQSPRYKIIEKRQSVAFWCNPISGHATLYWYQQILGQGPKLLIQFQNNGVVDDSQLPKDRFSAERLKGVDSTLKIQPAKLEDSAVYLCASSLVPGSYEQYFGPGTRLTVT.

A few counts support this clone. V and J are TRBV5-6 and TRBJ2-7, with 7 bases aligning to TRBD2. The CDR3 has 15 residues. Unmatched junction bases numbered 9, after V lost 4 bases and J lost 2 bases. Germline CDR1 SGHDT, CDR2 YYEEEE. This chain's CDR3 is CASSRGAGAPYEQYF. The CDR3 DNA sequence: TGTGCCAGCAGCCGGGGTGCGGGAGCCCCCTACGAGCAGTACTTC.

This clone was observed a few times. The gene calls are TRBV28 and TRBJ1-5; tentative D call: TRBD1 (5 bases). Per the germline V gene, CDR1 is MDHEN and CDR2 is SYDVKM. The CDR3 has 16 amino acids. V was shortened by 5 bases and J by 3 bases, with 17 bases between the two germline ends. The CDR3 nucleotides read TGTGCCAGCAGTATATACAGGCGGTGGGACAATCAGCCCCAGCATTTT. Translating gives CASSIYRRWDNQPQHF.

This clone has only a few counts. The gene calls are TRBV6-5 and TRBJ2-7, with D perhaps TRBD2 (5 bases). This CDR3 is 14 amino acids long. Deletions cut 10 bases from V and 5 bases from J, with 21 bases between. Per the germline V gene, CDR1 is MNHEY and CDR2 is SVGAGI. Here the CDR3 reads CATKKGLEFDEQYF. CDR3 coding DNA: TGTGCCACCAAAAAAGGACTCGAATTCGACGAGCAGTACTTC.

This clone was seen only a few times. The chain recombines TRBV29-1 with TRBJ1-2, with 7 nucleotides matching TRBD1. Trimming removed 7 bases from V and 8 bases from J; junction bases left unmatched: 10. This CDR3 has 12 amino acids. CDR1 is SQVTM and CDR2 is ANQGSEA in the germline V gene. CDR3 region: CSASTGLSGYTF. CDR3 nucleotides: TGCAGCGCCTCGACAGGGCTTAGCGGCTACACCTTC. The variable domain in full, with the rest retrieved from reference TRBV29-1 and TRBJ1-2, is SAVISQKPSRDICQRGTSLTIQCQVDSQVTMMFWYRQQPGQSLTLIATANQGSEATYESGFVIDKFPISRPNLTFSTLTVSNMSPEDSSIYLCSASTGLSGYTFGSGTRLTVV.

This clone was recorded at least ten times. This sequence joins TRBV5-6 and TRBJ2-7; D uncertain. From germline, CDR1 is SGHDT and CDR2 YYEEEE. Trimming took 2 bases from V and 0 from J, leaving 9 bases between them. This CDR3 spans 14 amino acids. This CDR3 reads CASSFLRNSYEQYF. DNA for the CDR3: TGTGCCAGCAGCTTTCTCAGGAACTCCTACGAGCAGTACTTC.

With regard to this clone: Other DNA sequences of this sample code for an identical CDR3. The CDR3 spells CASSSTGGTYEQYF. The CDR3 nucleotides read TGCGCCAGCAGCTCGACAGGGGGGACCTACGAGCAGTACTTC. The gene calls are TRBV5-1 and TRBJ2-7, with 9 bases matching TRBD1. Germline-derived CDR1 and CDR2 are SGHRS and YFSETQ. V dropped 3 bases and J dropped 2; count of bases not matched to a gene: 3. This CDR3 spans 14 amino acids.

In this sample, this clone turned up a few times. The rearrangement links TRBV18 to TRBJ1-1, with TRBD1 identical over 7 bases. In germline, CDR1 is KGHSH, CDR2 LQKENI. With V trimmed by 5 bases and J by 4 bases, 7 bases remained unmatched. The CDR3 totals 14 residues. The CDR3 loop reads CASSRDSGGTEAFF. Written as DNA, the CDR3 is TGTGCCAGCTCAAGGGACAGTGGGGGCACTGAAGCTTTCTTT.

The chain joins TRBV9 to TRBJ2-3, with a possible D match to TRBD1 (5 bases). This CDR3 spans 15 amino acids. Germline CDR1 and CDR2: SGDLS and YYNGEE. V was clipped by 0 bases and J by 9 bases, with 17 bases between them. The CDR3, as DNA: TGTGCCAGCAGCGTAGACACAGGACGCCACATGACGCAGTATTTT. It yields the protein CASSVDTGRHMTQYF.

This clone came up a few times. The chain joins TRBV5-4 to TRBJ1-5; no reliable D call. This CDR3 comprises 13 residues. V lost 4 bases and J 7 bases, leaving 12 bases between the germline ends. Germline V gene sequence: CDR1 SGHNT, CDR2 YYREEE (reference sequence). The CDR3 is CASSQDWQQPQHF. CDR3 sequence (DNA): TGTGCCAGCAGCCAAGATTGGCAGCAGCCCCAGCATTTT.

This clone was detected only a few times. The chain couples TRBV5-1 to TRBJ2-1; 10 bases fit TRBD2. After removal of 5 bases from V and 10 bases from J, the junction contained 12 bases not matched to a gene. The CDR3 loop spans 15 amino acids. Per the germline V gene, CDR1 is SGHRS and CDR2 is YFSETQ. CDR3 bases: TGCGCCAGCAGTCCGGGACTAGCGCCTAACTTGGAGCAGTTCTTC. Translated: CASSPGLAPNLEQFF.

The chain uses TRBV19 and TRBJ2-3; D not resolved. Per the germline V gene, CDR1 is LNHDA and CDR2 is SQIVND (reference sequence). Trimming removed 3 bases from V and 1 base from J, with 5 bases in between. The CDR3 consists of 13 residues. The CDR3 bases are TGTGCCAGTAGTATGGCCCGCACAGATACGCAGTATTTT. Translating it yields CASSMARTDTQYF.

This clone was seen more than once but under ten times. The rearrangement joins TRBV29-1 to TRBJ1-1; the D gene is possibly TRBD1 (6 bases). Germline V lookup: CDR1 SQVTM, CDR2 ANQGSEA. The CDR3 runs to 12 residues. The V and J ends lost 7 bases and 7 bases respectively, with 16 bases between them. The CDR3 region is CSAEGGQFEAFF. CDR3 DNA sequence: TGCAGCGCCGAAGGAGGACAGTTTGAAGCTTTCTTT.

J is TRBJ2-1 and V is TRBV5-6; TRBD1 aligns across 8 bases. After removal of 0 bases from V and 3 bases from J, the junction contained 11 bases not matched to a gene. CDR1 SGHDT and CDR2 YYEEEE come from the germline V gene. The CDR3 totals 18 residues. CDR3 sequence (DNA): TGTGCCAGCAGCTTGGCGGGCAGGGGGCGCTTAGGCTACAATGAGCAGTTCTTC. It specifies CASSLAGRGRLGYNEQFF.

This clone was counted a few times. The V gene is TRBV11-3, the J gene TRBJ2-1, with D tentatively TRBD2 (6 bases). CDR1 is SGHNT and CDR2 is YENEEA in the germline V gene. The CDR3 loop spans 14 amino acids. Trimming shortened V by 5 bases and J by 4 bases, and 12 bases separated the two germline ends. CDR3 sequence (DNA): TGTGCCAGCAGCCAGGCTAGCGTGTACAATGAGCAGTTCTTC. The encoded protein is CASSQASVYNEQFF.

The J gene is TRBJ1-2, the V gene TRBV14; 7 positions agree with TRBD1. Trimming cost V 4 bases and J 4 bases; bases outside gene matches: 3. There are 13 residues in the CDR3. Germline CDR1 and CDR2: SGHDN and FVKESK. In nucleotides, the CDR3 is TGTGCCAGCAGCCCGGGACAGTTCTATGGCTACACCTTC. It encodes CASSPGQFYGYTF.

The V and J genes are TRBV9 and TRBJ1-1; no definite D call. Germline CDR1 SGDLS, CDR2 YYNGEE. The CDR3 is 13 residues long. The ends were cut back, 4 bases at V and 8 bases at J, with 15 bases in the middle. The CDR3 protein is CASSLAVATEAFF. The CDR3 DNA sequence: TGTGCCAGCAGCCTCGCGGTGGCGACCGAAGCTTTCTTT.

This clone was counted only a few times. V and J are TRBV2 and TRBJ2-3; 9 nucleotides agree with TRBD2. The CDR3 loop spans 14 amino acids. CDR1 is SNHLY and CDR2 is FYNNEI in the germline V gene. Unmatched junction bases numbered 5, after V lost 8 bases and J lost 2 bases. The CDR3 loop is CASARTSATDTQYF. CDR3 bases: TGTGCCAGCGCCCGGACTAGCGCCACAGATACGCAGTATTTT.

This clone was detected a few times. This sequence joins TRBV5-1 and TRBJ2-7, with 7 bases fitting TRBD2. CDR1 and CDR2 (germline): SGHRS, YFSETQ. Trimming at V came to 0 bases and at J to 7 bases, leaving 10 bases not matched to a gene. The CDR3 runs 15 residues. CDR3 residues: CASSLEASGEGEQYF. The CDR3 bases are TGCGCCAGCAGCTTGGAGGCTAGCGGTGAGGGGGAGCAGTACTTC.

This clone has only a few counts. This chain links TRBV7-2 with TRBJ2-7, with 9 bases identical to TRBD2. Germline CDR1 reads SGHTA; CDR2 reads FQGNSA. The V and J ends lost 5 bases and 3 bases, in that order; junction bases with no gene match: 8. The CDR3 runs to 15 residues. CDR3 region: CASSPRSAGGYEQYF. Here the CDR3 DNA reads TGTGCCAGCAGCCCCCGGTCAGCGGGGGGCTACGAGCAGTACTTC.

The chain recombines TRBV5-4 with TRBJ2-1; 9 positions match TRBD2. Germline V lookup: CDR1 SGHNT, CDR2 YYREEE (reference sequence). The CDR3 extends over 16 amino acids. V shed 5 bases and J 8 bases; nucleotides not matched to a gene: 14. As DNA, the CDR3 is TGTGCCAGCAGAGAGTCCGGGACTAGCTATGTCTATGAGCAGTTCTTC. This sequence encodes CASRESGTSYVYEQFF.

The rearrangement uses TRBV7-2 and TRBJ1-1, with D possibly being TRBD1 (6 bases). Per germline, CDR1 SGHTA and CDR2 FQGNSA. The CDR3 has 13 amino acids. Trimming took 5 bases from V and 1 from J, leaving 8 bases between them. CDR3 amino acids: CASSQGQNTEAFF. For the CDR3, the DNA is TGTGCCAGCAGCCAGGGACAGAACACTGAAGCTTTCTTT.

This clone was picked up a small number of times. The rearrangement joins TRBV5-4 to TRBJ1-2; 9 positions match TRBD1. This CDR3 is built from 14 residues. The trim removed 4 bases at V and 8 bases at J, leaving 9 bases unmatched. The germline gives CDR1 SGHNT, CDR2 YYREEE (reference sequence). The CDR3 is CASSVDRGGRGYTF. The CDR3 DNA is TGTGCCAGCAGCGTGGACAGGGGCGGGCGAGGCTACACCTTC.